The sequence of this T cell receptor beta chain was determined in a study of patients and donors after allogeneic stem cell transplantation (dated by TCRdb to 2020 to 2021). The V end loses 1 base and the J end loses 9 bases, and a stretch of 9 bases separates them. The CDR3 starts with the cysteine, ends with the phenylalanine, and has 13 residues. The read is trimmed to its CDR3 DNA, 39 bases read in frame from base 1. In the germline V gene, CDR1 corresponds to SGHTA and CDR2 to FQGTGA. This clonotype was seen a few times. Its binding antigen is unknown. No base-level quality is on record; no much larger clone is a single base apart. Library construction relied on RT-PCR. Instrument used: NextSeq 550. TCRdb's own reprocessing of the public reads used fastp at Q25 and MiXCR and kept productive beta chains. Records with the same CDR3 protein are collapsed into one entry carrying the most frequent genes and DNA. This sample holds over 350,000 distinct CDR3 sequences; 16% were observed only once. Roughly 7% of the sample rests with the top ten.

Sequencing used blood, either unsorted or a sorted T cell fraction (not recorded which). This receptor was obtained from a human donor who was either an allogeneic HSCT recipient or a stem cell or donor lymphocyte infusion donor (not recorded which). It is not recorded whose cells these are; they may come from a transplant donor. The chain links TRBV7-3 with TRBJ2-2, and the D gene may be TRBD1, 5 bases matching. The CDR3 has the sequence CASSLSQGWELFF. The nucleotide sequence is TGTGCCAGCAGCTTAAGCCAGGGCTGGGAGCTGTTTTTT.